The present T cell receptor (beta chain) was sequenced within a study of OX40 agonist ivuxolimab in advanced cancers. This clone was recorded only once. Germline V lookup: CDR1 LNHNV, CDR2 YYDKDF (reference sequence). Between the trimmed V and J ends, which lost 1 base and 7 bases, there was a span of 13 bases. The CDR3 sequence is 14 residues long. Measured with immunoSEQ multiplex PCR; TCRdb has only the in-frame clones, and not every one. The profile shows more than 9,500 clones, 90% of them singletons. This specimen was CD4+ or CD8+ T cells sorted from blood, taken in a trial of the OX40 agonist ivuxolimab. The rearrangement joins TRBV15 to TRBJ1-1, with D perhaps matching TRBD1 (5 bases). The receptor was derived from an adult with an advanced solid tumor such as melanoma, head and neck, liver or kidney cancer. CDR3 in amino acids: CATSRVGGNLEAFF. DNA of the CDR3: TGTGCCACCAGCAGAGTCGGGGGGAACCTTGAAGCTTTCTTT.